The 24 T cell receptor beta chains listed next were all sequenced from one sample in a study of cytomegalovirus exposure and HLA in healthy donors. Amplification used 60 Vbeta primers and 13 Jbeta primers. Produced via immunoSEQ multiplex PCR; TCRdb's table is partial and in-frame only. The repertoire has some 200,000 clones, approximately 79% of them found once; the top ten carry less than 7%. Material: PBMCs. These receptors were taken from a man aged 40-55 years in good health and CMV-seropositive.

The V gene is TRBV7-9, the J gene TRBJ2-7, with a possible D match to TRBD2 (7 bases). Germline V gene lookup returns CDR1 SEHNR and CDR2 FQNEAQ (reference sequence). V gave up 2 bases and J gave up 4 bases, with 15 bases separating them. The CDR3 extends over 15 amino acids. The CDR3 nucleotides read TGTGCCAGCAGCTTACCTTGGGGGGGGGCTTACGAGCAGTACTTC. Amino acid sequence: CASSLPWGGAYEQYF.

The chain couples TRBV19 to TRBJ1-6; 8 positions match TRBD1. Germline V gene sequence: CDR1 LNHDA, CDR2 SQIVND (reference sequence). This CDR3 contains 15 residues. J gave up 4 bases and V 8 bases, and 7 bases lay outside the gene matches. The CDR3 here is CASAQRTGYNSPLHF. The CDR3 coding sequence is TGTGCCAGTGCCCAGAGGACAGGGTATAATTCACCCCTCCACTTT.

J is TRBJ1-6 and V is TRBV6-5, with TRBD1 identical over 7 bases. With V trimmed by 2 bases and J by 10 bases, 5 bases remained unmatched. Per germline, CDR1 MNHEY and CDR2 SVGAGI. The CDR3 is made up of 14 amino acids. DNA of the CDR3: TGTGCCAGCAGTTACGGTACAGGGGACTCACCCCTCCACTTT. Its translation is CASSYGTGDSPLHF.

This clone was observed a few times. As DNA, the CDR3 is TGTGCCAGCAGCGAGTCAAGGGGCGCCGGTCAGCCCCAGCATTTT. Its protein is CASSESRGAGQPQHF. The chain combines TRBV11-1 with TRBJ1-5; a weak D match, TRBD1 (5 bases). The ends were cut back, 5 bases at V and 6 bases at J, with 17 bases in the middle. The CDR3 sequence is 15 residues long. Germline CDR1 SGHAT, CDR2 FQDESV (reference sequence).

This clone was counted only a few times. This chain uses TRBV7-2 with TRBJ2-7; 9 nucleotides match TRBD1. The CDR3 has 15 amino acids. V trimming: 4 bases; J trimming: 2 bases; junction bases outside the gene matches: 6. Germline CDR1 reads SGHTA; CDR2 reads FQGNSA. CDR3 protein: CASSSGTGSPYEQYF. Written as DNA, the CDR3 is TGTGCCAGCAGCTCCGGGACAGGGAGCCCCTACGAGCAGTACTTC.

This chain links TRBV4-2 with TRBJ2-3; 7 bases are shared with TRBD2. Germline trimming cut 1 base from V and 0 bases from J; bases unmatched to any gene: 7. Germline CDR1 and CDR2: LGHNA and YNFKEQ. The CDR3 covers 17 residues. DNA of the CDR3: TGTGCCAGCAGCCAAGTTTCTCGCGGGGGTAGCACAGATACGCAGTATTTT. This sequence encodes CASSQVSRGGSTDTQYF.

The DNA of the CDR3 is TGTGCCAGTACCCCGAGCGGGGGGGCCCCCAATGAGCAGTTCTTC. The encoded protein is CASTPSGGAPNEQFF. The rearrangement uses TRBV19 and TRBJ2-1; 10 nucleotides align to TRBD2. Germline loops: CDR1 LNHDA, CDR2 SQIVND (reference sequence). With 7 bases clipped from V and 6 bases from J, the junction kept 9 bases outside the gene matches. CDR3 length: 15 residues.

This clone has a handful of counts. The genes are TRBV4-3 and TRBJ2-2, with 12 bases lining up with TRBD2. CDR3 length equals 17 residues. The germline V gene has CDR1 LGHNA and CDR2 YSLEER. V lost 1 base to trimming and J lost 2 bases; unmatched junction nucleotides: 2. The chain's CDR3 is CASSQGTSGANTGELFF. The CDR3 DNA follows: TGCGCCAGCAGCCAAGGGACTAGCGGGGCAAACACCGGGGAGCTGTTTTTT.

The CDR3 DNA reads TGTGCCAGTAGTATAGAAGGGGCAGGGTACACCGGGGAGCTGTTTTTT. Amino acid sequence: CASSIEGAGYTGELFF. The chain is built from TRBV19 and TRBJ2-2; perhaps TRBD1 as D (5 bases). The CDR3 has 16 residues. The germline CDR1 and CDR2 sequences are LNHDA and SQIVND (reference sequence). Trimming removed 0 bases from V and 3 bases from J, with 11 bases in between.

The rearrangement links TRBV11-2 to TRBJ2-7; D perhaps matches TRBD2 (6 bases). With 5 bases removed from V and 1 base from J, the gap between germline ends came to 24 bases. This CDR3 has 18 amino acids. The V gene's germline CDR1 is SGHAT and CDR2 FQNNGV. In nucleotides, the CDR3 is TGTGCCAGCAGCCCTGCCGGCCCCCTCACGGGGAGGTCCTACGAGCAGTACTTC. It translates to CASSPAGPLTGRSYEQYF.

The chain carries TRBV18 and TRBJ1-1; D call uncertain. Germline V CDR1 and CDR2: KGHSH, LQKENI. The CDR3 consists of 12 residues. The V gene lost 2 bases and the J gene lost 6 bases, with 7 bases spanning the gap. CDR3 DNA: TGTGCCAGCTCACCAAGCGTGGCTGAAGCTTTCTTT. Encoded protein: CASSPSVAEAFF.

The CDR3 DNA is TGCGCCAGCACAAACCGGACACAATACGAGCAGTACTTC. This codes for CASTNRTQYEQYF. The rearrangement uses TRBV5-1 and TRBJ2-7, with D perhaps matching TRBD1 (5 bases). Germline V gives CDR1 SGHRS, CDR2 YFSETQ. V was shortened by 6 bases and J by 4 bases, with 14 bases between the two germline ends. The CDR3 loop spans 13 amino acids.

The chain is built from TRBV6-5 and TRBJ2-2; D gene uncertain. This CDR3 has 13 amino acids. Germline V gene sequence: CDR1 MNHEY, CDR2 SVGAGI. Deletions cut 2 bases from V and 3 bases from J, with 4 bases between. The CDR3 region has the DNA TGTGCCAGCAGTTACGAGTACACCGGGGAGCTGTTTTTT. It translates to CASSYEYTGELFF.

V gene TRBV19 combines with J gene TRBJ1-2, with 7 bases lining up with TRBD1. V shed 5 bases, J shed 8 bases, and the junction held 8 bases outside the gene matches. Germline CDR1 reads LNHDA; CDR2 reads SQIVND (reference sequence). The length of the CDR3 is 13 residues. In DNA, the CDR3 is TGTGCCAGTAGTCTCGGACAGGTAGAAGGCTACACCTTC. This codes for CASSLGQVEGYTF.

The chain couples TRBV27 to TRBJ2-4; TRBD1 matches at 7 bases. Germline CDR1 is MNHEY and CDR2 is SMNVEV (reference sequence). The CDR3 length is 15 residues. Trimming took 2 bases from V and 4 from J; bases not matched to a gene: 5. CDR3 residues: CASSLGTAPKNIQYF. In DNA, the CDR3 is TGTGCCAGCAGTTTAGGGACAGCGCCTAAAAACATTCAGTACTTC.

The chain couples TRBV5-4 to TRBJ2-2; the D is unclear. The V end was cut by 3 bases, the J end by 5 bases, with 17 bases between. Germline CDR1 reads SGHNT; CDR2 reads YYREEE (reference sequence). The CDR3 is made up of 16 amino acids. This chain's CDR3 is CASSSRRAPETGELFF. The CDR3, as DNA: TGTGCCAGCAGCTCCCGAAGAGCCCCCGAGACCGGGGAGCTGTTTTTT.

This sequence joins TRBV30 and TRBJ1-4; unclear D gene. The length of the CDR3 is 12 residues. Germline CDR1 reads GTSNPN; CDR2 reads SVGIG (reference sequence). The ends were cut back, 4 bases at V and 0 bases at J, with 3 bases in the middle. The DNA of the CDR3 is TGTGCCTGGACAGCAACTAATGAAAAACTGTTTTTT. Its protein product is CAWTATNEKLFF. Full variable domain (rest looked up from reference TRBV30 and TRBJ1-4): SQTIHQWPATLVQPVGSPLSLECTVEGTSNPNLYWYRQAAGRGLQLLFYSVGIGQISSEVPQNLSASRPQDRQFILSSKKLLLSDSGFYLCAWTATNEKLFFGSGTQLSVL.

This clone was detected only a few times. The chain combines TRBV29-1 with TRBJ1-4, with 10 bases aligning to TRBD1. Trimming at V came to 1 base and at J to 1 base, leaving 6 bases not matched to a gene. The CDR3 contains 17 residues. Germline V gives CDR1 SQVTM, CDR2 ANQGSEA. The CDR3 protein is CSVEANGTGVTNEKLFF. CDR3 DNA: TGCAGCGTTGAAGCCAACGGGACAGGGGTAACTAATGAAAAACTGTTTTTT.

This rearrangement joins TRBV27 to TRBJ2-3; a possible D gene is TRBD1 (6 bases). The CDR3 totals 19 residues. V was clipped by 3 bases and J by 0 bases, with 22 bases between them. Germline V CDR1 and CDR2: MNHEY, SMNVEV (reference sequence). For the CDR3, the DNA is TGTGCCAGCAGTTTTAAGGGGCCTACAGGGAGTCGTAGCACAGATACGCAGTATTTT. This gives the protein CASSFKGPTGSRSTDTQYF.

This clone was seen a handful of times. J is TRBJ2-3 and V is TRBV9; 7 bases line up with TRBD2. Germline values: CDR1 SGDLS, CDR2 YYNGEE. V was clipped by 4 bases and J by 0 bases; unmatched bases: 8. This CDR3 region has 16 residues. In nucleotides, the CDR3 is TGTGCCAGCAGCCCCTTTTCCGGGGGGAGCACAGATACGCAGTATTTT. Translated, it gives CASSPFSGGSTDTQYF.

CDR3 residues: CAWSVSVGAASGYTF. The DNA for the CDR3 is TGTGCCTGGAGTGTTTCAGTGGGAGCCGCTAGCGGCTACACCTTC. V usage is TRBV30 and J usage is TRBJ1-2; D call uncertain. The V gene lost 0 bases and the J gene lost 8 bases, with 19 bases spanning the gap. CDR3 length: 15 residues. The germline CDR1 and CDR2 sequences are GTSNPN and SVGIG (reference sequence).

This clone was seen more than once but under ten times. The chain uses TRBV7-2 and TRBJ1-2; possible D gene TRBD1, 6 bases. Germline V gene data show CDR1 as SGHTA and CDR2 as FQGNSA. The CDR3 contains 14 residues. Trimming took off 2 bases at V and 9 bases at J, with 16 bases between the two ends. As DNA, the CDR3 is TGTGCCAGCAGCTTACAGGGGACCCTGGATAGCTACACCTTC. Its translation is CASSLQGTLDSYTF.

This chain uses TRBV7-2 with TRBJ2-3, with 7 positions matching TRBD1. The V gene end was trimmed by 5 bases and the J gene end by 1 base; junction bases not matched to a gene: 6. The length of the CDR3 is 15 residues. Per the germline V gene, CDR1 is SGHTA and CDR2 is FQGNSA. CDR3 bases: TGTGCCAGCAGCCCAGCCCAGGGGGGCACAGATACGCAGTATTTT. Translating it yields CASSPAQGGTDTQYF.

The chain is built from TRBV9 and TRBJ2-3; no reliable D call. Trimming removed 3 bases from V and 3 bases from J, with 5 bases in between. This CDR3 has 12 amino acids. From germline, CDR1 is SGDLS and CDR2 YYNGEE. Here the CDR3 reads CASSGATDTQYF. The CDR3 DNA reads TGTGCCAGCAGCGGAGCTACAGATACGCAGTATTTT. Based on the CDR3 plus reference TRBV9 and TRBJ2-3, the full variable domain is DSGVTQTPKHLITATGQRVTLRCSPRSGDLSVYWYQQSLDQGLQFLIQYYNGEERAKGNILERFSAQQFPDLHSELNLSSLELGDSALYFCASSGATDTQYFGPGTRLTVL.